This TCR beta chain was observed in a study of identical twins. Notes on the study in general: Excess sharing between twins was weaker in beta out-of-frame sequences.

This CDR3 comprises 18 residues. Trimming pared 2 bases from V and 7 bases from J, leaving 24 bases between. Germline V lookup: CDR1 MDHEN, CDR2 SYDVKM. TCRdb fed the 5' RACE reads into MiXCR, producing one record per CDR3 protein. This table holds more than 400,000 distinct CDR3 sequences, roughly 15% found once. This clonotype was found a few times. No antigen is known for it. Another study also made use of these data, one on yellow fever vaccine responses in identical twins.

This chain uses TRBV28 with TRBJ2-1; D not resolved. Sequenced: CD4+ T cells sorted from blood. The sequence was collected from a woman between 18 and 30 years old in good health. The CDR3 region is CASSLNNLRLQVQNEQFF. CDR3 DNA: TGTGCCAGCAGTTTAAATAATCTTCGCCTACAAGTACAGAATGAGCAGTTCTTC.